This TCR beta chain was retrieved from a study of patients and donors after allogeneic stem cell transplantation. TCRdb analysed the RT-PCR reads with MiXCR anew, one entry per CDR3 protein. The profile shows about 960,000 distinct CDR3 sequences, more than 15% of them singletons. CDR3 length: 15 residues. V dropped 4 bases and J dropped 5; count of bases not matched to a gene: 10. Germline V gene sequence: CDR1 LGHNA, CDR2 YNFKEQ. This clonotype was seen a handful of times. The TCR sequence derives from a human donor who was either an allogeneic HSCT recipient or a stem cell or donor lymphocyte infusion donor (not recorded which). It is not recorded whose cells these are; they may come from a transplant donor. Sequenced material: blood, either unsorted or a sorted T cell fraction (not recorded which). The chain couples TRBV4-2 to TRBJ2-5, with 7 bases fitting TRBD2. CDR3 sequence (DNA): TGTGCCAGCAGCCCGATTGCGACTAGCATGGAGACCCAGTACTTC. It yields the protein CASSPIATSMETQYF.